The rows below give T cell receptor beta chains drawn from one sample of a study of cytomegalovirus exposure and HLA in healthy donors. Clones were read by immunoSEQ multiplex PCR, and TCRdb kept only the in-frame ones, dropping some. The table includes 150,000 or so clones, more than 60% detected once. Sequencing was done on a sample of PBMCs. These receptor sequences come from a human donor in good health. The CDR3 runs from the conserved cysteine through the conserved F or W. The D gene is left open where the match is weak. Expanded clones are given a class, and other clones once, few, many or no size at all.

d_call clone_size j_call v_call cdr3_aa cdr3_nt
NA NA TRBJ2-3 TRBV14 CASSQGTYTDTQYF TGTGCCAGCAGCCAAGGGACTTACACAGATACGCAGTATTTT
NA NA TRBJ2-2 TRBV6-6 CASSQATRGGELFF TGTGCCAGCAGCCAGGCCACGCGGGGCGGGGAGCTGTTTTTT
NA once TRBJ2-3 TRBV28 CASSLLGTLGTDTQYF TGTGCCAGCAGCCTCTTAGGGACATTGGGCACAGATACGCAGTATTTT
NA NA TRBJ2-7 TRBV7-2 CASSPSPGQSYEQYF TGTGCCAGCAGCCCCTCACCGGGTCAGTCCTACGAGCAGTACTTC
NA NA TRBJ1-5 TRBV5-6 CASSLGGGGQPQHF TGTGCCAGCAGCTTGGGAGGTGGGGGCCAGCCCCAGCATTTT
NA NA TRBJ2-2 TRBV30 CARGSVGNTGELFF TGTGCCCGAGGGTCAGTGGGGAACACCGGGGAGCTGTTTTTT
TRBD2 NA TRBJ2-1 TRBV10-2 CASRRTSGDYNEQFF TGCGCCAGCAGGAGGACTAGCGGGGACTACAATGAGCAGTTCTTC
TRBD1 NA TRBJ2-6 TRBV10-1 CASSKGAGANVLTF TGCGCCAGCAGTAAGGGGGCCGGGGCCAACGTCCTGACTTTC
TRBD1 NA TRBJ1-1 TRBV18 CASSPPRDSGEAFF TGTGCCAGCTCACCTCCCCGGGACAGTGGAGAAGCTTTCTTT
NA NA TRBJ1-1 TRBV5-1 CASSLGRGREAFF TGCGCCAGCAGCTTGGGCAGGGGCCGTGAAGCTTTCTTT
TRBD1 NA TRBJ1-2 TRBV5-1 CASSSGGVTGYTF TGCGCCAGCAGTTCAGGGGGCGTCACCGGCTACACCTTC
NA NA TRBJ2-1 TRBV7-3 CASSLRGDEQFF TGTGCCAGCAGCTTACGAGGAGATGAGCAGTTCTTC
NA NA TRBJ1-5 TRBV6-4 CASSDLRRAVANQPQHF TGTGCCAGCAGTGACCTCAGGAGGGCGGTGGCAAATCAGCCCCAGCATTTT
NA NA TRBJ2-7 TRBV7-9 CASSLGSYEQYF TGTGCCAGCAGCTTAGGTAGCTACGAGCAGTACTTC
TRBD1 NA TRBJ2-7 TRBV14 CASSLPGQGDHEQYF TGTGCCAGCAGCCTTCCGGGACAGGGGGACCACGAGCAGTACTTC
NA NA TRBJ2-3 TRBV4-2 CASSQEPRPFTDTQYF TGTGCCAGCAGCCAAGAGCCTAGACCTTTCACAGATACGCAGTATTTT
NA NA TRBJ2-7 TRBV5-6 CASSHSGLWYEQYF TGTGCCAGCAGCCACTCCGGTTTGTGGTACGAGCAGTACTTC
NA once TRBJ1-4 TRBV10-1 CASSGGTTNEKLFF TGCGCCAGCAGTGGCGGGACAACTAATGAAAAACTGTTTTTT
TRBD1 few TRBJ1-1 TRBV15 CATSRDTGTGSPEAFF TGTGCCACCAGCAGAGATACGGGGACAGGGTCCCCAGAAGCTTTCTTT
NA NA TRBJ1-2 TRBV19 CASLGGRNYGYTF TGTGCCAGTCTTGGAGGGCGGAACTATGGCTACACCTTC
NA NA TRBJ1-2 TRBV9 CASSEAGYGYTF TGTGCCAGCAGCGAGGCAGGCTATGGCTACACCTTC